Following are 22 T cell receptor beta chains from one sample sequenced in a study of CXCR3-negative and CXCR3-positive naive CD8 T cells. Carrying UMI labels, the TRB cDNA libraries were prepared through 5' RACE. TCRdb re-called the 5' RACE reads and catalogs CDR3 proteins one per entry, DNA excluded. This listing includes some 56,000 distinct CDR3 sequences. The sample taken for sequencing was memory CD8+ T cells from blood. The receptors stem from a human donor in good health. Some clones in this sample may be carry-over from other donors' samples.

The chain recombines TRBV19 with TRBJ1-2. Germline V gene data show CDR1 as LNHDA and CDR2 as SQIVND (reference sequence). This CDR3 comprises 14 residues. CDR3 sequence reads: CASRAKGTGDGYTF. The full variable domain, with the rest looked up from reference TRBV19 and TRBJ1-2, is DGGITQSPKYLFRKEGQNVTLSCEQNLNHDAMYWYRQDPGQGLRLIYYSQIVNDFQKGDIAEGYSVSREKKESFPLTVTSAQKNPTAFYLCASRAKGTGDGYTFGSGTRLTVV.

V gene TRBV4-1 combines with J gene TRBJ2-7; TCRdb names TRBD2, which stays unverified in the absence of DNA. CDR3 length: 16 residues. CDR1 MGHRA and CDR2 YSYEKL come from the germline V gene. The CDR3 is CASSPLLSGSTYEQYF.

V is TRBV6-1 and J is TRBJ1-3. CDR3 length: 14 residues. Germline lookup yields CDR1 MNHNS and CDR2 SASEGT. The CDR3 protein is CASRFAEDGNTIYF.

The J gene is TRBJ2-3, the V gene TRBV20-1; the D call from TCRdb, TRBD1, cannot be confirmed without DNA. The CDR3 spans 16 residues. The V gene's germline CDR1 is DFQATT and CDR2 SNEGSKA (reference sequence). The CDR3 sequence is CSASPPPGDDTDTQYF.

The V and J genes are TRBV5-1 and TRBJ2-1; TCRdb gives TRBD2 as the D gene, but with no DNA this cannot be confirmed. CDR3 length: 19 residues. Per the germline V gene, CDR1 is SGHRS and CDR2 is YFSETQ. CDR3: CASSLVSGTSGRSYNEQFF.

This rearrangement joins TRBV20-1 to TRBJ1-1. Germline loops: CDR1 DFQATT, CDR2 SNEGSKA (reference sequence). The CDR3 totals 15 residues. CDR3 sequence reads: CSARDPGRGDTEAFF.

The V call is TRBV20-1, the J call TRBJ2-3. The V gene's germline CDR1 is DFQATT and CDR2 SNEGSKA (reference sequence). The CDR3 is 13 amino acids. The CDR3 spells CSARSTSTDTQYF.

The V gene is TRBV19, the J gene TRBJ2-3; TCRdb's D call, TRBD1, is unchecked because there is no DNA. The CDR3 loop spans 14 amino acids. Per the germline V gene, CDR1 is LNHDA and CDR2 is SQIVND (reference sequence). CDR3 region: CASSMRYPPDTQYF.

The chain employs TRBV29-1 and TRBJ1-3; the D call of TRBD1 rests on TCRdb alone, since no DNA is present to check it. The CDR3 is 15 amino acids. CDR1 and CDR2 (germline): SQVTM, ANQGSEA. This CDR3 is CSVEVLGLSGNTIYF.

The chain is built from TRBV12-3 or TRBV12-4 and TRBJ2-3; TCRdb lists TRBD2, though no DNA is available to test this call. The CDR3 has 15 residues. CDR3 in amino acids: CASSVAGPITDTQYF.

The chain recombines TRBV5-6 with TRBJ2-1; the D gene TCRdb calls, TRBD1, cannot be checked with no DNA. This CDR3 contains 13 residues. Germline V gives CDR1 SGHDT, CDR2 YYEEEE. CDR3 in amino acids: CASSIQDYNEQFF.

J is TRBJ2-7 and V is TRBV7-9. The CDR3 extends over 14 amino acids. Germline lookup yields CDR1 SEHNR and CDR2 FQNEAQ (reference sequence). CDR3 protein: CASSLDARRYEQYF.

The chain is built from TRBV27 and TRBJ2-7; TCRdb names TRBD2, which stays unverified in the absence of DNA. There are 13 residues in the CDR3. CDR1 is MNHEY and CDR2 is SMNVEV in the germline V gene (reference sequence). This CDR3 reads CASTRGGMDEQYF.

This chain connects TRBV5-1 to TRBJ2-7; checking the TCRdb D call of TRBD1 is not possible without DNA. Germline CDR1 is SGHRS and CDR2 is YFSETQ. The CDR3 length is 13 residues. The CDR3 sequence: CASSLRDVYEQYF.

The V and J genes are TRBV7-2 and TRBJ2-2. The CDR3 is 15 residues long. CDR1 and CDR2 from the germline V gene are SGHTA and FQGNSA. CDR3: CASSPTEANTGELFF.

The CDR3: CASSHRLAGWNEQFF. The chain employs TRBV14 and TRBJ2-1; as DNA is missing, the TRBD2 call by TCRdb cannot be tested. The CDR3 is 15 residues long. Germline-derived CDR1 and CDR2 are SGHDN and FVKESK.

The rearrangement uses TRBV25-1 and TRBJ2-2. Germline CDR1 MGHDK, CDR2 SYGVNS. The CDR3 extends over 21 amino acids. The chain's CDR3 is CASSESRNTRRERANTGELFF.

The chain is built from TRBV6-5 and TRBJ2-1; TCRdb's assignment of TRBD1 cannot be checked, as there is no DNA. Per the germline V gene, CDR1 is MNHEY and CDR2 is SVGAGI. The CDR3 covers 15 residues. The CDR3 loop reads CASRAPGQYYNEQFF.

The CDR3 is CSVEDPGTPYNEQFF. The chain is built from TRBV29-1 and TRBJ2-1. Germline V gene data show CDR1 as SQVTM and CDR2 as ANQGSEA. CDR3 length equals 15 residues.

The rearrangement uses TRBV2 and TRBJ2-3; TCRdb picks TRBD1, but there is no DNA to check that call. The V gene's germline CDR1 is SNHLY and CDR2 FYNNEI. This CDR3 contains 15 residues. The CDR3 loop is CASSDRHLGPDTQYF.

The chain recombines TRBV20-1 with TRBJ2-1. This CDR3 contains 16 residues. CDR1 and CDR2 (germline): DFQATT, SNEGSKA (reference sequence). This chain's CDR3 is CSARDPFSTDYNEQFF.

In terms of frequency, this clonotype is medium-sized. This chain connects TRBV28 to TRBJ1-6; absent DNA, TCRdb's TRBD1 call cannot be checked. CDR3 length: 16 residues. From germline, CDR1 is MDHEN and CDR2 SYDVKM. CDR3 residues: CASSNPGGQGQSPLHF.